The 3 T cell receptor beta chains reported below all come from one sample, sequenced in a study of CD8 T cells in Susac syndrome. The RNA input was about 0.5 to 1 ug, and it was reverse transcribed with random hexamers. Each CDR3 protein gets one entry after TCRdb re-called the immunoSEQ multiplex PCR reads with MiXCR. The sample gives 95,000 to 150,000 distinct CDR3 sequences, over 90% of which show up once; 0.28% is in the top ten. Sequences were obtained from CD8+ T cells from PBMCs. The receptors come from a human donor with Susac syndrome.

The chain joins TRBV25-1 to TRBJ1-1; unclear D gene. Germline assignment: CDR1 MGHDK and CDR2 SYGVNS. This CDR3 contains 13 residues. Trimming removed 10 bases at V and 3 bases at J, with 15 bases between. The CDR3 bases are TGTGCCACCCTAGGAGGTCGCCACACTGAAGCTTTCTTT. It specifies CATLGGRHTEAFF.

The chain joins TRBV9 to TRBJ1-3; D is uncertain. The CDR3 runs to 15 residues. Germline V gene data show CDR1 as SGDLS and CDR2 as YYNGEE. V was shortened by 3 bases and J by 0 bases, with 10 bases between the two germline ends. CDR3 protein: CASSGDLSSGNTIYF. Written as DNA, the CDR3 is TGTGCCAGCAGCGGGGATCTCAGCTCTGGAAACACCATATATTTT.

CDR3 sequence reads: CASLLGGTQYF. The CDR3 DNA follows: TGTGCCAGTCTCCTTGGTGGGACCCAGTACTTC. V usage is TRBV19 and J usage is TRBJ2-5, with no clear D. V lost 8 bases to trimming and J lost 7 bases, with 11 bases between them. Germline assignment: CDR1 LNHDA and CDR2 SQIVND (reference sequence). The CDR3 is 11 residues long.